Given below is one TCR beta chain in context. Looked up from germline, CDR1 is SNHLY and CDR2 is FYNNEI. This CDR3 region has 15 residues. Losses at the gene ends were 6 bases for V and 7 bases for J; bases not matched to a gene: 8. The sample comes from a study of blood T cell repertoires in COVID-19. Study as a whole: The origin of the acute and convalescent COVID-19 samples was the United States, Italy and Spain. PBMCs, B-cell-depleted T cells, or T cells provided the cDNA or gDNA that made up the material.

Seattle cases were enrolled at active infection and followed longitudinally. Using immunoSEQ multiplex PCR, the repertoire was profiled, and TCRdb retains in-frame clones only, with some absent. Of about 200,000 clones in the sample, about 84% are singletons; the top ten hold around a sixth. The sequence came from a person aged 70 to 79 with COVID-19, enrolled during active disease. The specimen sequenced was peripheral blood. The chain employs TRBV2 and TRBJ2-1; TRBD2 agrees at 11 bases. The DNA of the CDR3 is TGTGCCAGCAGCCTAGCGGGGGGTTCCATAAATGAGCAGTTCTTC. Its translation is CASSLAGGSINEQFF.